Each of the 27 T cell receptor beta chains below was sequenced from the same sample in a study of CD8 T cells in Susac syndrome (dated by TCRdb to about 2019). The library was made by the immunoSEQ multiplex PCR assay. RNA was extracted using the RNeasy kit, and about 0.45 to 1 ug of the RNA was reverse transcribed with random hexamers. In TCRdb, the public reads were trimmed at Q25 with fastp and aligned with MiXCR, with productive beta chains retained. Merged by CDR3 protein, the rows form single entries marked with the most common genes and DNA. Counted in this sample were tens of thousands of distinct CDR3 sequences; 90% to 95% of them appeared once. The ten largest clones take up under 0.6% of the sample. The sequenced sample was CD8+ T cells from PBMCs. These receptors originate from a human donor with multiple sclerosis.

V and J are TRBV27 and TRBJ2-7, with a tentative D call TRBD2 (6 bases). This CDR3 comprises 14 residues. V lost 3 bases and J lost 3, with 12 bases in between. The germline V gene encodes CDR1 MNHEY and CDR2 SMNVEV (reference sequence). Here the CDR3 DNA reads TGTGCCAGCAGTTTTGCTAGCGCGTACTACGAGCAGTACTTC. Its protein product is CASSFASAYYEQYF.

The chain combines TRBV3-1 with TRBJ2-2; no clear D gene. The CDR3 loop spans 14 amino acids. Germline V lookup: CDR1 LGHDT, CDR2 YNNKEL (reference sequence). V gave up 1 base and J gave up 7 bases, with 10 bases separating them. CDR3 DNA: TGTGCCAGCAGCCAAGGGGATCTAGGCGGGGAGCTGTTTTTT. This translates into CASSQGDLGGELFF.

This clonotype was observed a few times. The chain recombines TRBV19 with TRBJ1-1; D is ambiguous. From germline, CDR1 is LNHDA and CDR2 SQIVND (reference sequence). The CDR3 length is 13 residues. Trimming pared 3 bases from V and 11 bases from J, leaving 16 bases between. In DNA form, the CDR3 reads TGTGCCAGTAGTATTTTCGGCGGCGAAGGGGCTTTCTTT. It is translated as CASSIFGGEGAFF.

This clonotype was seen once. This chain connects TRBV7-9 to TRBJ2-1, with TRBD2 matching over 7 bases. The CDR3 spans 13 residues. Per the germline V gene, CDR1 is SEHNR and CDR2 is FQNEAQ (reference sequence). The ends lost 5 bases at V and 4 bases at J; junction bases unmatched: 2. CDR3 coding DNA: TGTGCCAGCAGCCGGGGGGATTACAATGAGCAGTTCTTC. This codes for CASSRGDYNEQFF. The variable domain in full, completed from reference TRBV7-9 and TRBJ2-1, reads DTGVSQNPRHKITKRGQNVTFRCDPISEHNRLYWYRQTLGQGPEFLTYFQNEAQLEKSRLLSDRFSAERPKGSFSTLEIQRTEQGDSAMYLCASSRGDYNEQFFGPGTRLTVL.

The chain recombines TRBV27 with TRBJ2-5, with a weak D call TRBD1 (5 bases). CDR1 is MNHEY, CDR2 SMNVEV, per germline (reference sequence). Trimming took 2 bases from V and 2 from J, leaving 9 bases between them. The CDR3 spans 14 residues. For the CDR3, the DNA is TGTGCCAGCAGTTTAGGGGCAGATCAAGAGACCCAGTACTTC. It translates to CASSLGADQETQYF.

This clonotype appeared a single time. V and J are TRBV5-8 and TRBJ1-4, with D hard to call. There are 14 residues in the CDR3. CDR1 SGHTS and CDR2 YDEGEE come from the germline V gene. Trimming cost V 2 bases and J 0 bases, with 5 bases left between them. The CDR3 loop is CASSFIATNEKLFF. The CDR3 nucleotides read TGTGCCAGCAGCTTCATAGCAACTAATGAAAAACTGTTTTTT.

V and J are TRBV11-2 and TRBJ2-3; D is ambiguous. The CDR3 extends over 14 amino acids. Germline CDR1 is SGHAT and CDR2 is FQNNGV. V dropped 4 bases and J dropped 0 bases, with 8 bases sitting between them. The CDR3 loop is CASSSGPSTDTQYF. CDR3 DNA sequence: TGTGCCAGCAGCTCCGGACCAAGCACAGATACGCAGTATTTT.

The chain employs TRBV7-8 and TRBJ1-1; D might be TRBD1 (6 bases). This CDR3 has 15 residues. Trimming took off 0 bases at V and 4 bases at J, with 12 bases between the two ends. Germline loops: CDR1 SGHVS, CDR2 FQNEAQ. CDR3 in DNA: TGTGCCAGCAGCTTAGCGCTGGGGGCAGGCACTGAAGCTTTCTTT. As protein: CASSLALGAGTEAFF.

V is TRBV3-1 and J is TRBJ2-7; D remains ambiguous. The CDR3 covers 13 residues. Trimming took off 1 base at V and 3 bases at J, with 7 bases between the two ends. Germline lookup yields CDR1 LGHDT and CDR2 YNNKEL (reference sequence). CDR3 protein: CASSQGPNYEQYF. For the CDR3, the DNA is TGTGCCAGCAGCCAAGGGCCCAACTACGAGCAGTACTTC.

The rearrangement joins TRBV7-8 to TRBJ2-7, with a possible D match to TRBD1 (6 bases). The CDR3 consists of 14 residues. V lost 0 bases, J lost 3 bases, and 9 bases lay in between. Per germline, CDR1 SGHVS and CDR2 FQNEAQ. Here the CDR3 DNA reads TGTGCCAGCAGCTTAGCGGAACAGGGCTACGAGCAGTACTTC. Translated: CASSLAEQGYEQYF.

The chain links TRBV24-1 to TRBJ2-1; D is tentatively TRBD1 or TRBD2 (5 bases each). Trimming cost V 5 bases and J 6 bases, with 19 bases left between them. The CDR3 length is 16 residues. The germline gives CDR1 KGHDR, CDR2 SFDVKD. Here the CDR3 reads CATSARDEGRTNEQFF. CDR3 DNA: TGTGCCACCAGTGCCCGGGATGAGGGGCGGACCAATGAGCAGTTCTTC.

Only one count was recorded for this clonotype. This sequence joins TRBV12-3 or TRBV12-4 and TRBJ2-1; 8 nucleotides align to TRBD2. This CDR3 is built from 16 residues. The junction had 12 bases not matched to a gene; V was cut back by 6 bases and J by 5 bases. The CDR3, as DNA: TGTGCCAGCAGGGGTCGGTTGGTAGCGGGGAACAATGAGCAGTTCTTC. It encodes CASRGRLVAGNNEQFF.

As regards this clonotype: A junction boundary mismatches the germline segment, possibly from a read error. The rearrangement links TRBV19 to TRBJ1-5, with 7 positions matching TRBD1. Germline values: CDR1 LNHDA, CDR2 SQIVND (reference sequence). The length of the CDR3 is 18 residues. The CDR3 DNA sequence: TGTGCCAGTAGTATAGATCTCCAGGACAGGTATAGCGATCAGCCCCAGCATTTT. Protein: CASSIDLQDRYSDQPQHF.

This sequence joins TRBV4-3 and TRBJ2-1; 16 bases align to TRBD2. Germline values: CDR1 LGHNA, CDR2 YSLEER. CDR3 length: 18 residues. Trimming cost V 5 bases and J 3 bases; bases outside gene matches: 7. CDR3 bases: TGCGCCAGCAGCGGAGGGACTAGCGGGAGGGATGTCTACAATGAGCAGTTCTTC. This gives the protein CASSGGTSGRDVYNEQFF.

CDR3 sequence reads: CASSSYPTTSGHSYEQYF. The CDR3 bases are TGTGCCAGCAGCTCATATCCCACGACTAGCGGGCACTCCTACGAGCAGTACTTC. The chain recombines TRBV11-2 with TRBJ2-7; 10 nucleotides match TRBD2. Per the germline V gene, CDR1 is SGHAT and CDR2 is FQNNGV. The CDR3 is 18 residues long. With 4 bases clipped from V and 0 bases from J, the junction kept 12 bases outside the gene matches.

The chain is built from TRBV2 and TRBJ2-7; D call uncertain. From germline, CDR1 is SNHLY and CDR2 FYNNEI. V shed 8 bases and J shed 5 bases, with 4 bases lying between them. There are 9 residues in the CDR3. CDR3: CASGDEQYF. Written as DNA, the CDR3 is TGTGCCAGCGGGGACGAGCAGTACTTC.

The rearrangement links TRBV6-2 or TRBV6-3 to TRBJ2-5; possibly TRBD1 for D (5 bases). There are 13 residues in the CDR3. Looked up from germline, CDR1 is MNHEY and CDR2 is SVGEGT. Trimming left V 7 bases short and J 2 bases short, with 11 bases between. The CDR3 spells CASTRQGQETQYF. The CDR3 coding sequence is TGTGCCAGCACGCGCCAGGGTCAAGAGACCCAGTACTTC.

The V call is TRBV28, the J call TRBJ2-7; possible D gene TRBD2, 5 bases. In germline, CDR1 is MDHEN, CDR2 SYDVKM. The CDR3 has 14 amino acids. Trimming stripped 6 bases from V and 0 bases from J, with 12 bases between. CDR3: CASSSGGYSYEQYF. The CDR3, as DNA: TGTGCCAGCAGCTCCGGAGGATACTCCTACGAGCAGTACTTC.

V and J are TRBV10-3 and TRBJ2-5; D unclear. The germline V gene encodes CDR1 ENHRY and CDR2 SYGVKD. The CDR3 has 14 amino acids. V was clipped by 3 bases and J by 5 bases, with 13 bases between them. The CDR3 loop reads CAISEGGNMETQYF. The CDR3 DNA follows: TGTGCCATCAGTGAAGGTGGAAACATGGAGACCCAGTACTTC.

The chain carries TRBV27 and TRBJ2-1; a weak D match, TRBD2 (7 bases). This CDR3 contains 16 residues. The germline V gene has CDR1 MNHEY and CDR2 SMNVEV (reference sequence). The V end was cut by 3 bases, the J end by 0 bases, with 12 bases between. CDR3 in amino acids: CASSFKGGSSYNEQFF. The DNA for the CDR3 is TGTGCCAGCAGTTTTAAGGGGGGGAGCTCCTACAATGAGCAGTTCTTC.

This clonotype has a single count. The chain employs TRBV12-3 or TRBV12-4 and TRBJ2-7, with 13 positions matching TRBD2. The V and J ends lost 6 bases and 6 bases, in that order; junction bases with no gene match: 8. CDR3 length equals 15 residues. CDR3 loop: CASSTSGRGPFEQYF. The CDR3 bases are TGTGCCAGCAGCACTAGCGGGAGGGGGCCGTTCGAGCAGTACTTC.

CDR3 nucleotide sequence: TGTGCCAGCAGTGAACTTGGGACAGTCTCTGGAAACACCATATATTTT. As protein: CASSELGTVSGNTIYF. V gene TRBV6-1 combines with J gene TRBJ1-3; 7 nucleotides agree with TRBD1. Trimming at V came to 2 bases and at J to 0 bases, leaving 4 bases not matched to a gene. This CDR3 region has 16 residues. CDR1 and CDR2 (germline): MNHNS, SASEGT.

The chain links TRBV10-2 to TRBJ1-2; D unclear. The germline CDR1 and CDR2 sequences are WSHSY and SAAADI. Trimming stripped 2 bases from V and 3 bases from J, with 10 bases between. The CDR3 runs to 14 residues. DNA for the CDR3: TGCGCCAGCAGTGAGGGACTAAGACACTATGGCTACACCTTC. Its translation is CASSEGLRHYGYTF.

The chain carries TRBV6-2 or TRBV6-3 and TRBJ1-5; D remains unclear. This CDR3 is built from 15 residues. V dropped 0 bases and J dropped 0 bases, with 6 bases sitting between them. CDR1 and CDR2 from the germline V gene are MNHEY and SVGEGT. The CDR3 coding sequence is TGTGCCAGCAGTTACTCGACGGATAGCAATCAGCCCCAGCATTTT. This gives the protein CASSYSTDSNQPQHF.

The chain joins TRBV7-2 to TRBJ1-2, with D possibly matching TRBD1 (5 bases). Germline CDR1 SGHTA, CDR2 FQGNSA. The CDR3 has 15 amino acids. V was pared by 5 bases and J by 0 bases, with 13 bases between. The chain's CDR3 is CASSPTGRANYGYTF. For the CDR3, the DNA is TGTGCCAGCAGCCCTACAGGCCGAGCTAACTATGGCTACACCTTC.

This chain uses TRBV5-1 with TRBJ1-4; D might be TRBD1 (6 bases). Trimming removed 4 bases from V and 0 bases from J, with 19 bases in between. The CDR3 is made up of 18 amino acids. Germline assignment: CDR1 SGHRS and CDR2 YFSETQ. The CDR3 nucleotides are TGCGCCAGCAGCCGGGGGGCAGGACCAACCGCAACTAATGAAAAACTGTTTTTT. Translated, it gives CASSRGAGPTATNEKLFF.

This clonotype has just one count. This chain joins TRBV27 and TRBJ2-7, with D hard to call. The CDR3 spans 14 residues. Trimming took off 4 bases at V and 3 bases at J, with 13 bases between the two ends. Germline V gives CDR1 MNHEY, CDR2 SMNVEV (reference sequence). The CDR3 DNA sequence: TGTGCCAGCAGTTCTTCCCTTGGGATCTACGAGCAGTACTTC. Translating it yields CASSSSLGIYEQYF.